This TCR beta chain is from a study of control samples from healthy donors and cancer patients (dated by TCRdb to 2020 to 2021). Including cysteine and phenylalanine, the CDR3 has 15 amino acids. Only the CDR3 DNA is retained, 45 bases long and in frame from the first base. The method was the immunoSEQ multiplex PCR assay. TCRdb re-hosts the immuneACCESS table, in-frame sequences only. Its copies lack some clones; in the studies checked, an unresolved V gene accounts for under half of them, and the cause for the rest is not known. Across this sample there are 100,000 to 150,000 clones, with just under 95% seen only once. The top ten constitute roughly 6% of the sample. On this clone: Its specific antigen is unknown. Qualities for individual bases were not recorded, and no much larger clone is one base off.

The sequence came from a man aged 18 to 35 in good health. The sample comprised blood. The chain couples TRBV21-1 to TRBJ1-2; the table's D call TRBD1 went unverified against the DNA. TRBV21-1 is recorded as a pseudogene. The CDR3 sequence is CASSKDVFSWGGYTF. The DNA is as follows: TGTGCCAGCAGCAAAGATGTGTTTTCGTGGGGCGGCTACACCTTC.